The T cell receptor beta chain described here comes from a study of blood T cell repertoires in COVID-19. Study as a whole: Samples came from the United States, Italy and Spain, spanning acute and convalescent COVID-19.

Authors' data handling: Using reference gene primer amplification, nucleated cell counts were estimated. Measured with immunoSEQ multiplex PCR; TCRdb has only the in-frame clones, and not every one. The D gene and trimming were derived from the DNA, and the V and J assignments and clone size from that table. This repertoire shows about 280,000 clones, approximately 85% found once; its top ten account for 4.5% to 5.5%. The ends were cut back, 1 base at V and 1 base at J, with 4 bases in the middle. The CDR3 covers 13 residues. Per germline, CDR1 SGHVS and CDR2 FQNEAQ. Sequencing used peripheral blood. The chain combines TRBV7-8 with TRBJ1-1, with D unresolved. This receptor was identified in a man between 50 and 59 years old with active or convalescent COVID-19. The CDR3 is CASSLGANTEAFF. For the CDR3, the DNA is TGTGCCAGCAGCTTAGGGGCGAACACTGAAGCTTTCTTT.